The clone carrying this T cell receptor beta chain is deemed medium-sized. Its target is unknown. TCRdb redid the calling of the 5' RACE reads with MiXCR, one entry per CDR3 protein. The sample lists about 25,000 distinct CDR3 sequences; approximately 8.8% were seen once. These data come from a study of spatial heterogeneity in lung cancer. Study outcomes and limitations: The study found that expanded intratumoral alpha and beta TCR counts tracked tumor mutation counts.

Time point defined: sample taken at primary tumor resection. From germline, CDR1 is MDHEN and CDR2 SYDVKM. This CDR3 region has 14 residues. Trimming left V 8 bases short and J 5 bases short, with 19 bases between. Sequencing was performed on lung tumor tissue, taken at surgery. J is TRBJ2-7 and V is TRBV28; possible D gene TRBD1, 5 bases. The receptor's source is a male donor with early-stage non-small cell lung cancer. CDR3 nucleotides: TGTGCCAGCCGCACACCGACAGTTTTCCACGAGCAGTACTTC. Translation gives CASRTPTVFHEQYF. The variable domain in full, completed from reference TRBV28 and TRBJ2-7, reads DVKVTQSSRYLVKRTGEKVFLECVQDMDHENMFWYRQDPGLGLRLIYFSYDVKMKEKGDIPEGYSVSREKKERFSLILESASTNQTSMYLCASRTPTVFHEQYFGPGTRLTVT.